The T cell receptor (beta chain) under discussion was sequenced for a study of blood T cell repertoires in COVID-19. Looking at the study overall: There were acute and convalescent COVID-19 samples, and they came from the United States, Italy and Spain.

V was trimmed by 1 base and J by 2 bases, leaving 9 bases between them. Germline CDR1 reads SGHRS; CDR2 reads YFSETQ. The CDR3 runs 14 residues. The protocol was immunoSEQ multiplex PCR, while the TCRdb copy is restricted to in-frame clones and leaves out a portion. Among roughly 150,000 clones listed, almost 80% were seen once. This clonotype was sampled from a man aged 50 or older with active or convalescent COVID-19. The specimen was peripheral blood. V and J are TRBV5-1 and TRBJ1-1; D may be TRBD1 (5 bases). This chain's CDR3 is CASSLWGDNTEAFF. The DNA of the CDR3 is TGCGCCAGCAGCTTGTGGGGCGACAACACTGAAGCTTTCTTT.